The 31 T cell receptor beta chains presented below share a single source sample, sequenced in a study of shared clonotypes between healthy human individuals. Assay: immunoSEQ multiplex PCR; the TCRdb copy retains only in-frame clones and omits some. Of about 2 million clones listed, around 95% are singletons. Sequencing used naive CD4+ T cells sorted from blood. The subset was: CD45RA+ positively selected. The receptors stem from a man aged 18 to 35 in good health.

The CDR3 here is CASISRSNEKLFF. The CDR3 bases are TGTGCCAGCATTAGCCGGTCTAATGAAAAACTGTTTTTT. The chain recombines TRBV6-6 with TRBJ1-4; D call uncertain. V lost 7 bases and J 3 bases, leaving 9 bases between the germline ends. Germline CDR1 reads MNHNY; CDR2 reads SVGAGI (reference sequence). The CDR3 loop spans 13 amino acids.

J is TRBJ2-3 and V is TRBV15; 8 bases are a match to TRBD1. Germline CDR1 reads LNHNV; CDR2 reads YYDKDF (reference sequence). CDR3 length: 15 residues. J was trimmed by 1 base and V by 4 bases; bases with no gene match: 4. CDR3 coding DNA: TGTGCCACCAGCATTGACAGGGGACGCACAGATACGCAGTATTTT. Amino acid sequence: CATSIDRGRTDTQYF.

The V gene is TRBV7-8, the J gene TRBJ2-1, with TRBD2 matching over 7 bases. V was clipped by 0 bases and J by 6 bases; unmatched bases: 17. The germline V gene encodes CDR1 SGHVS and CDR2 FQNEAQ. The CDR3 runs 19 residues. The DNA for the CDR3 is TGTGCCAGCAGCTTAGCGAGAGGGGTCGGACTAGGATTGAGCAATGAGCAGTTCTTC. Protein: CASSLARGVGLGLSNEQFF.

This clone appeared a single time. CDR3 amino acids: CASSPRRLAGFYEQYF. The CDR3 DNA reads as TGTGCCAGCTCACCAAGGAGACTAGCGGGATTCTACGAGCAGTACTTC. V gene TRBV18 combines with J gene TRBJ2-7, with 11 bases fitting TRBD2. Germline CDR1 KGHSH, CDR2 LQKENI. The CDR3 covers 16 residues. With V trimmed by 2 bases and J by 3 bases, 6 bases remained unmatched.

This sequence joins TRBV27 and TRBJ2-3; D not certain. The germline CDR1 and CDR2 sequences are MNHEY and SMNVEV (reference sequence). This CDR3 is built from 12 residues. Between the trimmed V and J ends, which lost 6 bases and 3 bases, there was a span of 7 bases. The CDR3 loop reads CASSSGTDTQYF. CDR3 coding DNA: TGTGCCAGCAGCTCTGGGACAGATACGCAGTATTTT.

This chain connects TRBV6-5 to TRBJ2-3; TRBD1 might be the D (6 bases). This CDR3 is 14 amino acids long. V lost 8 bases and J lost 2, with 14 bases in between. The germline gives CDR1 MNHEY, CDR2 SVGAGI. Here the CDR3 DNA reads TGTGCCAGCTCGCGGACAGTTTACACAGATACGCAGTATTTT. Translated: CASSRTVYTDTQYF.

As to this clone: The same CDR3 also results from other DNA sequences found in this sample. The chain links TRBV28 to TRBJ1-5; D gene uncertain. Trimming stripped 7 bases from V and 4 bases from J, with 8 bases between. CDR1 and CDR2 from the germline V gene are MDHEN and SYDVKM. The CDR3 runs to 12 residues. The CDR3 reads CASTNGNQPQHF. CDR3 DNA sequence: TGTGCCAGCACCAATGGGAATCAGCCCCAGCATTTT.

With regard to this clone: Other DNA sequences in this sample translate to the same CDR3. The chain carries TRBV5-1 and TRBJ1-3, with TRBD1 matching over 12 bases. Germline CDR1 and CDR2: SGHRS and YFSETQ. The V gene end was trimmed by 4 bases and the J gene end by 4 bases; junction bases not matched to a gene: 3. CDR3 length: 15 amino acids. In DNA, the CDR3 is TGCGCCAGCAGCCGGGACAGGGGGCCGGGAAACACCATATATTTT. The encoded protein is CASSRDRGPGNTIYF.

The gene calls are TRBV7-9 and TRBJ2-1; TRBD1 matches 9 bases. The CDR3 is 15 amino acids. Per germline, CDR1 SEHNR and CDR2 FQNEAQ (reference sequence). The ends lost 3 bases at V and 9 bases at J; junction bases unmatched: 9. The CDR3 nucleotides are TGTGCCAGCAGCTTTTTGGGACAGGGATTTAGTGAGCAGTTCTTC. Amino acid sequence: CASSFLGQGFSEQFF.

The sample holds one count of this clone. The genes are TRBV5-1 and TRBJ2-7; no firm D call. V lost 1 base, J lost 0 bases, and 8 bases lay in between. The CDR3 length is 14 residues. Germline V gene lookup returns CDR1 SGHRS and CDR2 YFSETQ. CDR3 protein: CASSLPTLSYEQYF. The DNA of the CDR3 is TGCGCCAGCAGCTTGCCCACCCTCTCCTACGAGCAGTACTTC.

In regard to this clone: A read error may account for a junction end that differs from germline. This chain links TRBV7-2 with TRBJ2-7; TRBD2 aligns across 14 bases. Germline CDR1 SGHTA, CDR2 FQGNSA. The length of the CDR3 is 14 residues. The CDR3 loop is CASSSGTSGGHRHF. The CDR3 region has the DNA TGTGCCAGCAGCTCTGGGACTAGCGGGGGCCACCGACACTTC.

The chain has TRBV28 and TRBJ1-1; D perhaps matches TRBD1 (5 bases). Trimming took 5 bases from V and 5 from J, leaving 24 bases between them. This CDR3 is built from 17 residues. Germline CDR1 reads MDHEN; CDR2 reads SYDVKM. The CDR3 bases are TGTGCCAGCAGTCCGAGCCACCTCAGGGTAGGATGGACTGAAGCTTTCTTT. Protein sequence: CASSPSHLRVGWTEAFF.

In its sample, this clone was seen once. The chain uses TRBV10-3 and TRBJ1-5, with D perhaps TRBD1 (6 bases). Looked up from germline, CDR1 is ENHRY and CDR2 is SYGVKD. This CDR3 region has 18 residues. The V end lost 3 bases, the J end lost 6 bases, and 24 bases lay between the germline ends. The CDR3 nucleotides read TGTGCCATCAGTGACGGTTGGGCAGGGGACCGGGGAGCTCAGCCCCAGCATTTT. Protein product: CAISDGWAGDRGAQPQHF.

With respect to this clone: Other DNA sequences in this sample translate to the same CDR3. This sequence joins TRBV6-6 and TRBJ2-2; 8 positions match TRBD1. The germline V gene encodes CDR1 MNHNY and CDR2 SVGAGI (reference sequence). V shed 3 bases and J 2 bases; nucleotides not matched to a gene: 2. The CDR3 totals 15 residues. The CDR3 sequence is CASSYGQGNTGELFF. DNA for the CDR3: TGTGCCAGCAGTTATGGACAGGGAAACACCGGGGAGCTGTTTTTT.

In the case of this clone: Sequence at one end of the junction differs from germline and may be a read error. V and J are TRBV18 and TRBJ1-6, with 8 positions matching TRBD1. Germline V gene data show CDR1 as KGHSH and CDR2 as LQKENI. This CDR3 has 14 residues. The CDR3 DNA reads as TGTGCCAGCACACCAACGACAGGGGTATCACCCCTCCACTTT. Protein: CASTPTTGVSPLHF.

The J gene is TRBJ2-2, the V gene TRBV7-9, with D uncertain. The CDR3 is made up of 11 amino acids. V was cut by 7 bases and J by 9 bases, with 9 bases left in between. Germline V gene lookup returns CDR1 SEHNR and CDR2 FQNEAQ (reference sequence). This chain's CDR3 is CASTKSRELFF. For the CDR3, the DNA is TGTGCCAGCACCAAGTCCCGGGAGCTGTTTTTT.

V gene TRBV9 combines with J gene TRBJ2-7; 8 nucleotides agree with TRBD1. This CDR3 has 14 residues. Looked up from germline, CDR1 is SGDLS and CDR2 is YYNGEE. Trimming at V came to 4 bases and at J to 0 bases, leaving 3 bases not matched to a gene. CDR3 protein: CASSRTGLSYEQYF. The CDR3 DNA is TGTGCCAGCAGCCGGACAGGGCTCTCCTACGAGCAGTACTTC.

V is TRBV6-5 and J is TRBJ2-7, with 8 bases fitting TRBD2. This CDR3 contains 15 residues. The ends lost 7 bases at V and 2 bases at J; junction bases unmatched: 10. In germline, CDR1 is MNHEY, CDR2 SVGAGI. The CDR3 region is CASTSSGSPTYEQYF. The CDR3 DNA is TGTGCCAGCACCTCCAGCGGGAGTCCAACCTACGAGCAGTACTTC.

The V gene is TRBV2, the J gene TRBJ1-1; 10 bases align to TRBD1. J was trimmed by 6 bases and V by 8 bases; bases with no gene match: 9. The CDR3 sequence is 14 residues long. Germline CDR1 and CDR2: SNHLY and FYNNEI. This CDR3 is CASGSTGGAAEAFF. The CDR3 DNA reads TGTGCCAGCGGATCGACAGGGGGCGCCGCTGAAGCTTTCTTT.

In nucleotides, the CDR3 is TGTGCCTTCAAGGCGGGTGTGGGGCCTGGGGCCAACGTCCTGACTTTC. As protein: CAFKAGVGPGANVLTF. The rearrangement joins TRBV30 to TRBJ2-6; D possibly matches TRBD1 or TRBD2 (5 bases each). The V end was cut by 7 bases, the J end by 2 bases, with 18 bases between. In germline, CDR1 is GTSNPN, CDR2 SVGIG (reference sequence). The CDR3 runs to 16 residues.

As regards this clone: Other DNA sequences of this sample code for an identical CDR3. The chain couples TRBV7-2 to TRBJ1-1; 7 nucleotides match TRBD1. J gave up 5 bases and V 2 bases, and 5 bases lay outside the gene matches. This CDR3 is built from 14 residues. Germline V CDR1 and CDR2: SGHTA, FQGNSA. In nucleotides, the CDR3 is TGTGCCAGCAGCTTATTAACAGGGGTTACTGAAGCTTTCTTT. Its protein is CASSLLTGVTEAFF.

The CDR3 region has the DNA TGTGCCAGTAGGAAGCCTGCGGGGGCGACAGGCACCGGGGAGCTGTTTTTT. Protein product: CASRKPAGATGTGELFF. The rearrangement links TRBV19 to TRBJ2-2; a weak D match, TRBD2 (7 bases). The V and J ends lost 6 bases and 4 bases respectively, with 21 bases between them. This CDR3 comprises 17 residues. CDR1 and CDR2 (germline): LNHDA, SQIVND (reference sequence).

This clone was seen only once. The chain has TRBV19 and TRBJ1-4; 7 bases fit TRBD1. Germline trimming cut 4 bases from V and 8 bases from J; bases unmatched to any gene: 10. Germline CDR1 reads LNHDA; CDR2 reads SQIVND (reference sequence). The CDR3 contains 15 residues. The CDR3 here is CASSTSSTGREKLFF. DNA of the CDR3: TGTGCCAGTAGTACCTCGTCGACAGGGCGAGAAAAACTGTTTTTT.

This chain's CDR3 is CASSRDRLLYNEQFF. CDR3 DNA: TGTGCCAGCAGTAGGGACAGACTACTCTACAATGAGCAGTTCTTC. V and J are TRBV7-9 and TRBJ2-1, with 7 bases aligning to TRBD1. This CDR3 is 15 amino acids long. Losses at the gene ends were 6 bases for V and 3 bases for J; bases not matched to a gene: 8. Germline assignment: CDR1 SEHNR and CDR2 FQNEAQ (reference sequence).

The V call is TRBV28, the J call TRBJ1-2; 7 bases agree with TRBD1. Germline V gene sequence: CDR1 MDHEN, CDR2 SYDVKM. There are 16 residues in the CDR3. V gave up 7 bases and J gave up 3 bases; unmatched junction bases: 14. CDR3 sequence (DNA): TGTGCCAGCACCTATCGGACAGGACGACAAGACTATGGCTACACCTTC. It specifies CASTYRTGRQDYGYTF.

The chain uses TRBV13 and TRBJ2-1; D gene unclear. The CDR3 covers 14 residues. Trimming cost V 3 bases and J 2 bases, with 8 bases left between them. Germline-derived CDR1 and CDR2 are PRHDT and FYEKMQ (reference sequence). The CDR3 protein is CASSFMGTYNEQFF. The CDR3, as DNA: TGTGCCAGCAGCTTCATGGGGACCTACAATGAGCAGTTCTTC.

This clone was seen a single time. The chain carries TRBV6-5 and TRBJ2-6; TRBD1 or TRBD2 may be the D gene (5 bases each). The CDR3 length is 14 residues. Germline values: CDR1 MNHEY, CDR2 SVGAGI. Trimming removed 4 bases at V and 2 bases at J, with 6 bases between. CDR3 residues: CASSWDPGANVLTF. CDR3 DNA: TGTGCCAGCAGTTGGGACCCTGGGGCCAACGTCCTGACTTTC.

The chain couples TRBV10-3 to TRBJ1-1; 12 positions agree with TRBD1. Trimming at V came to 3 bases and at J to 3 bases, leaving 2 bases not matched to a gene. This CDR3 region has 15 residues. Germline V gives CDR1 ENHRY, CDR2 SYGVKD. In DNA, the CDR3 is TGTGCCATCAGTGATCGGGACAGGGGGCACACTGAAGCTTTCTTT. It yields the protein CAISDRDRGHTEAFF.

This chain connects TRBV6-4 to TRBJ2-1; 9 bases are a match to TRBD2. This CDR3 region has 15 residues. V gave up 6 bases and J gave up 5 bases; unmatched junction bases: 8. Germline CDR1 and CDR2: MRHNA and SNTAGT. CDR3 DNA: TGTGCCAGCAGGATGGCGGGAGGGCCTAACAATGAGCAGTTCTTC. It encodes CASRMAGGPNNEQFF.

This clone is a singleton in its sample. The CDR3 reads CASSASGTVAYEQYF. The CDR3 DNA follows: TGTGCCAGCAGCGCTTCCGGGACGGTGGCCTACGAGCAGTACTTC. V gene TRBV7-2 combines with J gene TRBJ2-7; the D gene could be TRBD1 or TRBD2 (5 bases each). V lost 5 bases and J 2 bases, leaving 16 bases between the germline ends. Germline V lookup: CDR1 SGHTA, CDR2 FQGNSA. The CDR3 totals 15 residues.

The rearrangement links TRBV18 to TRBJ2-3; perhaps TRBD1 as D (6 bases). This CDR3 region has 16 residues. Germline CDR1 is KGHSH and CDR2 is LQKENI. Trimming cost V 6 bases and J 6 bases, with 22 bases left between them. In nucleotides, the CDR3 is TGTGCCAGCTCCCTCCGGGACAAAAAGCTCTCCGATACGCAGTATTTT. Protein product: CASSLRDKKLSDTQYF.